This passage covers 31 T cell receptor beta chains from one sample sequenced in a study of identifying expanded T cells in peripheral blood. The assay was immunoSEQ multiplex PCR, and TCRdb's table has in-frame clones only and misses some. The sample yields about 100,000 clones, around nine tenths seen once. Sequencing used blood. The receptors originated from a person aged 18 to 75 in good health.

The table lists this clone with a few counts. The J gene is TRBJ2-2, the V gene TRBV2; D is possibly TRBD1 (6 bases). With 5 bases removed from V and 3 bases from J, the gap between germline ends came to 10 bases. Looked up from germline, CDR1 is SNHLY and CDR2 is FYNNEI. The CDR3 is 14 amino acids. Here the CDR3 reads CASSSGTYTGELFF. The DNA for the CDR3 is TGTGCCAGCAGTTCCGGGACATACACCGGGGAGCTGTTTTTT.

The rearrangement links TRBV14 to TRBJ2-7, with TRBD1 matching over 11 bases. The germline gives CDR1 SGHDN, CDR2 FVKESK. Trimming cost V 3 bases and J 5 bases; bases outside gene matches: 9. The CDR3 runs 16 residues. This CDR3 reads CASSHHLAGQGDEQYF. DNA of the CDR3: TGTGCCAGCAGCCACCACTTAGCGGGACAGGGGGACGAGCAGTACTTC.

J is TRBJ2-1 and V is TRBV11-2; D perhaps matches TRBD1 (6 bases). Trimming left V 5 bases short and J 4 bases short, with 15 bases between. CDR1 and CDR2 from the germline V gene are SGHAT and FQNNGV. The CDR3 has 15 residues. Here the CDR3 DNA reads TGTGCCAGCAGCCCACAGGGTAGGTATTACAATGAGCAGTTCTTC. This codes for CASSPQGRYYNEQFF.

This clone showed up just once. The chain carries TRBV4-1 and TRBJ2-3, with TRBD2 identical over 8 bases. CDR1 is MGHRA and CDR2 is YSYEKL in the germline V gene. V was clipped by 0 bases and J by 6 bases; unmatched bases: 8. The CDR3 runs to 16 residues. CDR3 loop: CASSQDRGGAYDTQYF. DNA of the CDR3: TGCGCCAGCAGCCAAGATCGGGGGGGCGCATATGATACGCAGTATTTT.

The genes are TRBV7-9 and TRBJ2-1; unclear D gene. The V gene lost 10 bases and the J gene lost 0 bases, with 4 bases spanning the gap. Germline assignment: CDR1 SEHNR and CDR2 FQNEAQ (reference sequence). CDR3 length: 11 residues. This CDR3 reads CATNSYNEQFF. CDR3 sequence (DNA): TGTGCCACAAACTCCTACAATGAGCAGTTCTTC.

The chain recombines TRBV5-4 with TRBJ2-3, with 10 bases lining up with TRBD2. The germline V gene has CDR1 SGHNT and CDR2 YYREEE (reference sequence). The CDR3 consists of 15 residues. V trimming: 1 base; J trimming: 6 bases; junction bases outside the gene matches: 5. CDR3 protein: CASSLRAGGLDTQYF. The DNA for the CDR3 is TGTGCCAGCAGCTTGAGAGCGGGGGGGCTGGATACGCAGTATTTT.

This clone is a singleton in its sample. J is TRBJ2-5 and V is TRBV20-1; D call uncertain. Germline loops: CDR1 DFQATT, CDR2 SNEGSKA (reference sequence). The ends were cut back, 3 bases at V and 5 bases at J, with 7 bases in the middle. The CDR3 totals 11 residues. The CDR3 DNA reads as TGCAGTGCTAGGGACGGGGAGACCCAGTACTTC. It encodes CSARDGETQYF.

This chain links TRBV13 with TRBJ2-3, with TRBD1 identical over 11 bases. Trimming cost V 5 bases and J 6 bases; bases outside gene matches: 22. CDR3 length equals 20 residues. Germline V gives CDR1 PRHDT, CDR2 FYEKMQ (reference sequence). Here the CDR3 DNA reads TGTGCCAGCAGCCACAATTCACTGCCGGACAGGGGGCACCAATCGGATACGCAGTATTTT. It encodes CASSHNSLPDRGHQSDTQYF.

The V gene is TRBV28, the J gene TRBJ1-3; 7 bases are a match to TRBD1. V lost 5 bases to trimming and J lost 4 bases; unmatched junction nucleotides: 8. Germline CDR1 and CDR2: MDHEN and SYDVKM. This CDR3 contains 15 residues. CDR3 region: CASSPGDSRGNTIYF. The CDR3 DNA reads TGTGCCAGCAGTCCTGGGGACAGCCGAGGAAACACCATATATTTT.

The chain uses TRBV7-8 and TRBJ2-2; D may be TRBD2 (5 bases). The CDR3 contains 13 residues. Germline-derived CDR1 and CDR2 are SGHVS and FQNEAQ. The ends were cut back, 2 bases at V and 5 bases at J, with 6 bases in the middle. The CDR3 bases are TGTGCCAGCAGCTTAAGGGAGACCGGGGAGCTGTTTTTT. It encodes CASSLRETGELFF.

The chain carries TRBV9 and TRBJ2-1, with D unclear. CDR1 is SGDLS and CDR2 is YYNGEE in the germline V gene. V was cut by 0 bases and J by 4 bases, with 14 bases left in between. The CDR3 spans 16 residues. DNA for the CDR3: TGTGCCAGCAGCGTAGTGTCCGGGTTCGCGTACAATGAGCAGTTCTTC. This encodes CASSVVSGFAYNEQFF.

The rearrangement uses TRBV6-5 and TRBJ1-1, with D perhaps matching TRBD1 (5 bases). The V end lost 10 bases, the J end lost 0 bases, and 18 bases lay between the germline ends. Germline V gives CDR1 MNHEY, CDR2 SVGAGI. The CDR3 totals 15 residues. The CDR3 DNA follows: TGTGCCATCCGACAGCAGCAACGCCTGAACACTGAAGCTTTCTTT. Translating it yields CAIRQQQRLNTEAFF.

The chain is built from TRBV7-8 and TRBJ2-5; D possibly corresponds to TRBD1 (6 bases). V shed 1 base and J shed 3 bases, with 9 bases lying between them. Germline V lookup: CDR1 SGHVS, CDR2 FQNEAQ. This CDR3 region has 14 residues. The CDR3 DNA is TGTGCCAGCAGCTTAGTCGGACAGAAAGAGACCCAGTACTTC. It translates to CASSLVGQKETQYF.

This clone turned up a few times. The chain is built from TRBV18 and TRBJ2-1, with D hard to call. Germline CDR1 and CDR2: KGHSH and LQKENI. Trimming took 0 bases from V and 12 from J, leaving 9 bases between them. The CDR3 sequence is 12 residues long. The CDR3 DNA is TGTGCCAGCTCACCACCGGTTAGTCGGCAGTTCTTC. This gives the protein CASSPPVSRQFF.

This clone was seen just once. The rearrangement uses TRBV2 and TRBJ2-4; TRBD2 matches 8 bases. Trimming took 9 bases from V and 5 from J; bases not matched to a gene: 9. CDR1 and CDR2 from the germline V gene are SNHLY and FYNNEI. The CDR3 covers 14 residues. The CDR3 loop is CASATGTRENIQYF. The DNA of the CDR3 is TGTGCCAGTGCAACCGGGACTAGGGAAAACATTCAGTACTTC.

This chain links TRBV19 with TRBJ2-7; 7 bases are shared with TRBD2. Unmatched junction bases numbered 6, after V lost 3 bases and J lost 4 bases. The CDR3 runs to 14 residues. Germline V gene sequence: CDR1 LNHDA, CDR2 SQIVND (reference sequence). CDR3 amino acids: CASSMQGGDYEQYF. In nucleotides, the CDR3 is TGTGCCAGTAGTATGCAGGGAGGGGATTACGAGCAGTACTTC.

V and J are TRBV7-9 and TRBJ2-1; 8 bases align to TRBD2. The CDR3 length is 15 residues. V dropped 3 bases and J dropped 10; count of bases not matched to a gene: 11. Germline V gene lookup returns CDR1 SEHNR and CDR2 FQNEAQ (reference sequence). CDR3 amino acids: CASSLRKAGAGEQFF. CDR3 bases: TGTGCCAGCAGCTTGCGGAAAGCGGGGGCGGGGGAGCAGTTCTTC.

The chain uses TRBV21-1 and TRBJ1-2. TRBV21-1 is described as a pseudogene. The CDR3 has 17 amino acids. The CDR3 reads CASSKPGTVIPPYGYTF. In nucleotides, the CDR3 is TGTGCCAGCAGCAAACCCGGCACGGTTATACCACCCTATGGCTACACCTTC.

The CDR3 spells CASSEAGTSGERNTGELFF. CDR3 bases: TGTGCCAGCAGTGAAGCGGGGACTAGCGGGGAGCGGAACACCGGGGAGCTGTTTTTT. The chain carries TRBV2 and TRBJ2-2; TRBD2 matches 13 bases. Germline CDR1 reads SNHLY; CDR2 reads FYNNEI. This CDR3 contains 19 residues. After removal of 0 bases from V and 1 base from J, the junction contained 5 bases not matched to a gene.

The rearrangement uses TRBV27 and TRBJ1-2, with TRBD1 matching 9 bases. The CDR3 has 13 residues. J gave up 8 bases and V 5 bases, and 6 bases lay outside the gene matches. Germline CDR1 MNHEY, CDR2 SMNVEV (reference sequence). For the CDR3, the DNA is TGTGCCAGCAGTCCAGACAGGGGGATCGGCTACACCTTC. As protein: CASSPDRGIGYTF.

The chain is built from TRBV18 and TRBJ1-1; 8 bases align to TRBD1. This CDR3 has 12 amino acids. The germline V gene has CDR1 KGHSH and CDR2 LQKENI. V gave up 10 bases and J gave up 6 bases; unmatched junction bases: 7. The CDR3 here is CATGQGTSEAFF. The CDR3 coding sequence is TGTGCCACCGGACAGGGAACCTCTGAAGCTTTCTTT.

The gene calls are TRBV28 and TRBJ2-6; TRBD1 matches 7 bases. The CDR3 spans 17 residues. The ends lost 8 bases at V and 0 bases at J; junction bases unmatched: 10. Germline-derived CDR1 and CDR2 are MDHEN and SYDVKM. The CDR3 nucleotides read TGTGCCAGCCTTGGAATTAGGGGGCCCTCTGGGGCCAACGTCCTGACTTTC. This translates into CASLGIRGPSGANVLTF. The full variable domain, in which reference TRBV28 and TRBJ2-6 provide the parts outside the CDR3, is DVKVTQSSRYLVKRTGEKVFLECVQDMDHENMFWYRQDPGLGLRLIYFSYDVKMKEKGDIPEGYSVSREKKERFSLILESASTNQTSMYLCASLGIRGPSGANVLTFGAGSRLTVL.

The V and J genes are TRBV6-5 and TRBJ2-7, with TRBD1 matching 9 bases. This CDR3 has 15 amino acids. Trimming at V came to 6 bases and at J to 5 bases, leaving 11 bases not matched to a gene. Germline loops: CDR1 MNHEY, CDR2 SVGAGI. The CDR3 sequence: CASRSPGTGYNEQYF. In DNA, the CDR3 is TGTGCCAGCAGATCCCCCGGGACAGGGTATAACGAGCAGTACTTC.

The V and J genes are TRBV4-3 and TRBJ1-4, with 9 bases aligning to TRBD1. CDR1 is LGHNA, CDR2 YSLEER, per germline. V lost 2 bases and J lost 0; bases outside the gene matches: 7. CDR3 size: 18 residues. The chain's CDR3 is CASSQRMTGGATNEKLFF. CDR3 sequence (DNA): TGCGCCAGCAGCCAACGTATGACAGGGGGTGCAACTAATGAAAAACTGTTTTTT.

This chain joins TRBV11-2 and TRBJ2-1; D gene uncertain. CDR3 length: 16 residues. V lost 7 bases and J lost 2, with 18 bases in between. Germline V gene sequence: CDR1 SGHAT, CDR2 FQNNGV. The CDR3: CASTQTPLLAYNEQFF. CDR3 sequence (DNA): TGTGCCAGCACCCAGACTCCCCTCCTAGCCTACAATGAGCAGTTCTTC.

DNA for the CDR3: TGTGCCAGCACTAAGCGGGACCCCACAGATACGCAGTATTTT. Residues: CASTKRDPTDTQYF. The chain carries TRBV7-6 and TRBJ2-3, with 7 bases lining up with TRBD2. Germline CDR1 reads SGHVS; CDR2 reads FNYEAQ. V shed 7 bases, J shed 2 bases, and the junction held 6 bases outside the gene matches. The length of the CDR3 is 14 residues.

This sequence joins TRBV6-5 and TRBJ2-3; D is perhaps TRBD2 (6 bases). The CDR3 length is 15 residues. The V gene's germline CDR1 is MNHEY and CDR2 SVGAGI. The V end lost 0 bases, the J end lost 0 bases, and 7 bases lay between the germline ends. This CDR3 is CASSYSGTSTDTQYF. Here the CDR3 DNA reads TGTGCCAGCAGTTACTCCGGGACTAGCACAGATACGCAGTATTTT.

The chain carries TRBV5-5 and TRBJ1-3; 9 positions match TRBD1. Trimming took 2 bases from V and 2 from J; bases not matched to a gene: 8. The CDR3 loop spans 17 amino acids. The V gene's germline CDR1 is SGHKS and CDR2 YYEKEE (reference sequence). CDR3 amino acids: CASSFGGQGLTGNTIYF. The DNA for the CDR3 is TGTGCCAGCAGCTTCGGGGGACAGGGACTTACTGGAAACACCATATATTTT.

This chain uses TRBV18 with TRBJ1-4, with 9 nucleotides matching TRBD1. The germline V gene encodes CDR1 KGHSH and CDR2 LQKENI. Trimming removed 0 bases from V and 7 bases from J; junction bases left unmatched: 3. CDR3 size: 15 residues. In nucleotides, the CDR3 is TGTGCCAGCTCACCACCCGCGACAGGGGGTGAAAAACTGTTTTTT. This translates into CASSPPATGGEKLFF.

This chain joins TRBV18 and TRBJ2-7; 12 nucleotides line up with TRBD2. Germline V CDR1 and CDR2: KGHSH, LQKENI. This CDR3 comprises 15 residues. The J segment lost 7 bases and the V segment lost 3 bases, leaving 7 bases of the junction unmatched. CDR3 protein: CASSPGLAGRGEQYF. CDR3 sequence (DNA): TGTGCCAGCTCACCCGGACTAGCGGGGCGTGGGGAGCAGTACTTC.

The chain is built from TRBV4-3 and TRBJ1-2; weak D call: TRBD1 (5 bases). CDR3 length equals 16 residues. The V end lost 0 bases, the J end lost 7 bases, and 18 bases lay between the germline ends. The germline CDR1 and CDR2 sequences are LGHNA and YSLEER. The CDR3 protein is CASSQDNAGALLGYTF. CDR3 DNA: TGCGCCAGCAGCCAAGATAACGCCGGGGCCCTTCTTGGCTACACCTTC.